This paragraph covers one TCR beta chain sequence. Its binding antigen is unknown. It has no much larger one-base neighbor in the sample; base qualities were not kept. Clipping removes 8 bases from V and 7 bases from J, with 6 as the unmatched junction base count. The germline V gene specifies SNHLY as CDR1 and FYNNEI as CDR2. The CDR3 sequence holds 13 residues, the cysteine and phenylalanine included. Only the CDR3 region is kept as DNA, spanning 39 bases read in frame from base 1. The data belong to a study of T cell responses to AZD1222 COVID-19 vaccine (dated by TCRdb to about 2021). As for the study more broadly: TCR sequencing covered over 230 trial participants: some 210 given two doses of AZD1222 and some 25 given two doses of MenACWY control vaccine. Trial participants were enrolled by age into subgroups of 18-55, 56-69 and 70-plus years, and roughly 150, 30 and 60 TCR-sequenced participants, respectively, were included in these subgroups. General study outcomes and caveats: In the small 56-69-year group, the increase in depth fell short of significance, most likely because of low power. Participants were mostly white British and included more females than males, and it was suggested by the authors that clonal diversity may have been underestimated. Nearly half of unique spike-specific TCRs reportedly recognized epitopes outside regions mutated in the B.1.351 and B.1.1.7 variants. Vaccine-associated CD4 TCRs spanned the whole spike protein, with dominant responses in regions 160-218 and 743-854. Because no day 14 peak-response samples were available, repertoires were characterized only after the peak T cell response. Conclusions about previously exposed vaccinees are limited because only a handful of AZD1222 recipients were SARS-CoV-2 seropositive at baseline. A significant rise in spike-specific TCR breadth and depth was observed after two AZD1222 doses relative to day 0 and relative to MenACWY recipients.

The CDR3 regions of human TCRbeta chains were analyzed by immunosequencing. The original pipeline was this. TCRs in the repertoires were compared against a reference library of SARS-CoV-2-specific TCRs that had been generated with the MIRA antigen-specificity platform. Breadth meant the fraction of unique TCRs that were SARS-CoV-2-associated, whereas depth meant the fraction of total T cells that were SARS-CoV-2-associated. Using the MIRA data, each spike-specific TCR was assigned both to the spike region to which the TCR was reactive and to a CD4 or CD8 class. Log10-transformed breadth and depth values were compared by one-way ANOVA with Sidak's multiple comparisons tests. TCRdb carries this immuneACCESS record with in-frame sequences only. Its versions omit some clonotypes, under half of them owing to an unresolved V gene in the studies checked, with the rest unexplained. V and J calls and clone size follow that table, whereas D and trimming were derived from the DNA. This sample gives 80,000 to 90,000 clones in total; roughly 90% of them show up just once. Of the sample, 4.7% falls within the top ten clones.

Per the publication, the time point label means: baseline before first vaccination. The treatment or condition label corresponds to: meningococcal conjugate vaccine given as trial control. Vaccinee samples were obtained from the UK trials COV001 and COV002, which included a single-blind randomized controlled phase 2/3 trial of AZD1222 (ChAdOx1 nCoV-19) in healthy adults. For TCRbeta chain sequencing, PBMC samples from trial participants were taken at day 0 and at day 28 after the second dose. Source: peripheral blood, taken on day 0 of MenACWY control vaccination. The sequence is built from TRBV2 and TRBJ1-4; TRBD1 matches 8 bases in the middle. The receptor was isolated from an adult in good health. In nucleotides, the sequence is TGTGCCAGCGGACGGGACAGGAGTGAAAAACTGTTTTTT. It is translated as CASGRDRSEKLFF.